Below, 28 T cell receptor beta chains from the same sample are listed, as sequenced in a study of OX40 agonist ivuxolimab in advanced cancers. Sequencing used immunoSEQ multiplex PCR; TCRdb keeps in-frame clones, though not all of them. Among roughly 70,000 clones listed, roughly 80% were seen once. Sequenced here: CD4+ or CD8+ T cells sorted from blood, sampled in a trial of the OX40 agonist ivuxolimab. Receptors originate from an adult with an advanced solid tumor such as melanoma, head and neck, liver or kidney cancer.

The CDR3: CASSVGRMNTEAFF. As DNA, the CDR3 is TGTGCCAGCAGCGTGGGACGGATGAACACTGAAGCTTTCTTT. The chain couples TRBV9 to TRBJ1-1; D may be TRBD1 (5 bases). This CDR3 comprises 14 residues. Per germline, CDR1 SGDLS and CDR2 YYNGEE. V was pared by 2 bases and J by 0 bases, with 8 bases between.

The rearrangement uses TRBV5-6 and TRBJ1-5; D not resolved. The germline gives CDR1 SGHDT, CDR2 YYEEEE. With 7 bases removed from V and 2 bases from J, the gap between germline ends came to 10 bases. This CDR3 contains 13 residues. The DNA for the CDR3 is TGTGCCAGCTCGCCCCGGGGCAATCAGCCCCAGCATTTT. Protein: CASSPRGNQPQHF.

The chain recombines TRBV9 with TRBJ2-7; 8 bases fit TRBD1. J gave up 7 bases and V 3 bases, and 15 bases lay outside the gene matches. Looked up from germline, CDR1 is SGDLS and CDR2 is YYNGEE. CDR3 length: 16 residues. CDR3 loop: CASSDNPETGAKEQYF. CDR3 bases: TGTGCCAGCAGCGATAACCCCGAGACAGGGGCGAAAGAGCAGTACTTC.

V is TRBV7-3 and J is TRBJ1-2; possibly TRBD1 for D (5 bases). Trimming shortened V by 4 bases and J by 8 bases, and 14 bases separated the two germline ends. Looked up from germline, CDR1 is SGHTA and CDR2 is FQGTGA. This CDR3 spans 13 amino acids. The CDR3 protein is CASSSRTFFGYTF. The CDR3 coding sequence is TGTGCCAGCAGCTCCAGGACATTCTTCGGCTACACCTTC.

This chain links TRBV19 with TRBJ1-2, with 9 bases fitting TRBD1. The CDR3 length is 17 residues. Germline CDR1 is LNHDA and CDR2 is SQIVND (reference sequence). The V gene end was trimmed by 6 bases and the J gene end by 4 bases; junction bases not matched to a gene: 15. DNA of the CDR3: TGTGCCAGTAGGAACAACACCGGGACAGGGCTTACCTATGGCTACACCTTC. This translates into CASRNNTGTGLTYGYTF.

The rearrangement uses TRBV2 and TRBJ1-5; D may be TRBD1 (5 bases). This CDR3 contains 17 residues. Trimming shortened V by 4 bases and J by 0 bases, and 16 bases separated the two germline ends. Germline-derived CDR1 and CDR2 are SNHLY and FYNNEI. The CDR3 loop reads CASSGAETEYSNQPQHF. The CDR3 DNA follows: TGTGCCAGCAGTGGAGCTGAGACAGAGTATAGCAATCAGCCCCAGCATTTT.

CDR3 in amino acids: CASSLGAYEQYF. The CDR3 DNA sequence: TGTGCCAGCAGCTTGGGGGCCTACGAGCAGTACTTC. This rearrangement joins TRBV7-8 to TRBJ2-7; D may be TRBD1 or TRBD2 (5 bases each). V was shortened by 3 bases and J by 2 bases, with 5 bases between the two germline ends. The CDR3 contains 12 residues. Germline V gene sequence: CDR1 SGHVS, CDR2 FQNEAQ.

This chain links TRBV19 with TRBJ1-1, with 7 bases aligning to TRBD1. V trimming: 4 bases; J trimming: 4 bases; junction bases outside the gene matches: 6. Germline CDR1 reads LNHDA; CDR2 reads SQIVND (reference sequence). The CDR3 covers 14 residues. The CDR3 sequence is CASSKTGIGTEAFF. CDR3 in DNA: TGTGCCAGTAGTAAGACAGGGATCGGCACTGAAGCTTTCTTT.

The genes are TRBV5-1 and TRBJ2-1; D gene uncertain. Germline V gene sequence: CDR1 SGHRS, CDR2 YFSETQ. CDR3 length equals 14 residues. Trimming left V 1 base short and J 6 bases short, with 11 bases between. The CDR3, as DNA: TGCGCCAGCAGCTTGCATCCTTTCCCCAATGAGCAGTTCTTC. This translates into CASSLHPFPNEQFF. The variable domain in full, with the rest retrieved from reference TRBV5-1 and TRBJ2-1, is KAGVTQTPRYLIKTRGQQVTLSCSPISGHRSVSWYQQTPGQGLQFLFEYFSETQRNKGNFPGRFSGRQFSNSRSEMNVSTLELGDSALYLCASSLHPFPNEQFFGPGTRLTVL.

The chain is built from TRBV7-2 and TRBJ1-1; D call uncertain. Germline CDR1 is SGHTA and CDR2 is FQGNSA. V lost 3 bases and J 5 bases, leaving 13 bases between the germline ends. The CDR3 is made up of 14 amino acids. The CDR3 reads CASSFLERVTEAFF. In DNA form, the CDR3 reads TGTGCCAGCAGCTTCTTGGAGAGGGTTACTGAAGCTTTCTTT.

The chain has TRBV11-2 and TRBJ1-3; D gene ambiguous. Trimming stripped 1 base from V and 4 bases from J, with 8 bases between. Germline CDR1 reads SGHAT; CDR2 reads FQNNGV. The CDR3 loop spans 14 amino acids. The CDR3 DNA is TGTGCCAGCAGCTTAGCGGCCAGAGGAAACACCATATATTTT. This gives the protein CASSLAARGNTIYF.

J is TRBJ2-7 and V is TRBV6-6; D remains unclear. This CDR3 region has 11 residues. Germline loops: CDR1 MNHNY, CDR2 SVGAGI (reference sequence). V lost 0 bases and J 6 bases, leaving 3 bases between the germline ends. In DNA form, the CDR3 reads TGTGCCAGCAGTTACTCGACCGAGCAGTACTTC. Translating gives CASSYSTEQYF.

This clone was found a few times. The V and J genes are TRBV18 and TRBJ1-6, with D perhaps matching TRBD1 (6 bases). CDR3 length: 14 residues. Germline CDR1 and CDR2: KGHSH and LQKENI. The germline V and J ends were trimmed by 2 bases and 7 bases, with 9 bases remaining between them. The CDR3 nucleotides are TGTGCCAGCTCACCAGGGGGCCCGAATTCACCCCTCCACTTT. Encoded protein: CASSPGGPNSPLHF.

This chain uses TRBV4-2 with TRBJ2-6; 11 positions match TRBD1. With V trimmed by 4 bases and J by 2 bases, 4 bases remained unmatched. This CDR3 has 17 amino acids. Germline CDR1 and CDR2: LGHNA and YNFKEQ. The CDR3 loop reads CASSLGQGAAGANVLTF. The CDR3 DNA sequence: TGTGCCAGCAGCCTCGGACAGGGGGCCGCTGGGGCCAACGTCCTGACTTTC.

The CDR3 loop is CASSVPYEQYF. The CDR3, as DNA: TGTGCCAGCAGTGTGCCCTACGAGCAGTACTTC. The chain has TRBV6-1 and TRBJ2-7; D gene ambiguous. V lost 4 bases to trimming and J lost 2 bases, with 3 bases between them. Germline V lookup: CDR1 MNHNS, CDR2 SASEGT. CDR3 length: 11 amino acids.

The rearrangement links TRBV13 to TRBJ2-7; D gene uncertain. Germline V gene data show CDR1 as PRHDT and CDR2 as FYEKMQ (reference sequence). Trimming cost V 6 bases and J 7 bases, with 16 bases left between them. The CDR3 has 13 residues. The CDR3 spells CASSTFHSGEQYF. Here the CDR3 DNA reads TGTGCCAGCAGTACCTTCCATTCCGGGGAGCAGTACTTC.

The rearrangement links TRBV6-5 to TRBJ2-7; 8 nucleotides align to TRBD2. CDR3 length equals 12 residues. Germline V lookup: CDR1 MNHEY, CDR2 SVGAGI. V dropped 9 bases and J dropped 7; count of bases not matched to a gene: 8. CDR3 sequence: CASREGLGEQYF. CDR3 DNA: TGTGCCAGTCGGGAGGGCCTAGGGGAGCAGTACTTC.

This clone has just one count. The chain couples TRBV6-6 to TRBJ1-1, with D maybe TRBD1 (5 bases). Trimming took off 4 bases at V and 0 bases at J, with 12 bases between the two ends. The V gene's germline CDR1 is MNHNY and CDR2 SVGAGI (reference sequence). The CDR3 extends over 15 amino acids. Written as DNA, the CDR3 is TGTGCCAGCAGTTTTTCGGGGGTACTGAACACTGAAGCTTTCTTT. Translation: CASSFSGVLNTEAFF.

The gene calls are TRBV6-5 and TRBJ1-6; no clear D. The CDR3 extends over 12 amino acids. Looked up from germline, CDR1 is MNHEY and CDR2 is SVGAGI. V lost 0 bases and J 9 bases, leaving 3 bases between the germline ends. The CDR3 coding sequence is TGTGCCAGCAGTTACTCGGGTTCACCCCTCCACTTT. Protein product: CASSYSGSPLHF.

J is TRBJ1-2 and V is TRBV7-6, with D unresolved. Germline V lookup: CDR1 SGHVS, CDR2 FNYEAQ. The V end was cut by 1 base, the J end by 0 bases, with 18 bases between. CDR3 length equals 18 residues. CDR3 sequence (DNA): TGTGCCAGCAGCTTAGGTGGGAGGCGGGCCCTAGCTAACTATGGCTACACCTTC. The encoded protein is CASSLGGRRALANYGYTF.

The V call is TRBV2, the J call TRBJ2-3; D possibly corresponds to TRBD2 (6 bases). This CDR3 has 16 amino acids. Germline V gene lookup returns CDR1 SNHLY and CDR2 FYNNEI. Trimming removed 5 bases from V and 0 bases from J, with 15 bases in between. The CDR3 region is CASSPLTGLSTDTQYF. DNA of the CDR3: TGTGCCAGCAGTCCTTTAACGGGACTCAGCACAGATACGCAGTATTTT.

This clone has at least ten counts. The CDR3 protein is CASSDGWNSGNTIYF. For the CDR3, the DNA is TGTGCCAGCAGTGACGGATGGAACTCTGGAAACACCATATATTTT. V is TRBV6-1 and J is TRBJ1-3, with D hard to call. V lost 3 bases and J 0 bases, leaving 9 bases between the germline ends. Germline lookup yields CDR1 MNHNS and CDR2 SASEGT. The CDR3 contains 15 residues.

The V gene is TRBV10-1, the J gene TRBJ2-5, with 9 bases identical to TRBD2. The V gene end was trimmed by 0 bases and the J gene end by 5 bases; junction bases not matched to a gene: 7. Looked up from germline, CDR1 is WNHNN and CDR2 is SYGVQD (reference sequence). The CDR3 covers 16 residues. The CDR3 DNA follows: TGCGCCAGCAGTGAGTCTTCCGGGACTAGCTTGGAGACCCAGTACTTC. Amino acid sequence: CASSESSGTSLETQYF.

V and J are TRBV11-3 and TRBJ2-1, with 12 bases that match TRBD1. Germline V gene sequence: CDR1 SGHNT, CDR2 YENEEA. V was pared by 5 bases and J by 8 bases, with 10 bases of the junction left unmatched. The CDR3 spans 16 residues. DNA of the CDR3: TGTGCCAGCAGCCCCGAGGGGACAGGGGGCAAGGATGAGCAGTTCTTC. Its translation: CASSPEGTGGKDEQFF.

In this sample, this clone turned up many times. This sequence joins TRBV27 and TRBJ2-1; D remains ambiguous. The germline V gene encodes CDR1 MNHEY and CDR2 SMNVEV (reference sequence). CDR3 length: 17 residues. Trimming stripped 10 bases from V and 5 bases from J, with 27 bases between. The chain's CDR3 is CATKAGLGFEDNNEQFF. CDR3 nucleotide sequence: TGTGCCACCAAGGCCGGGTTAGGGTTCGAAGATAACAATGAGCAGTTCTTC.

The chain links TRBV5-4 to TRBJ1-2; D remains ambiguous. Deletions cut 3 bases from V and 4 bases from J, with 13 bases between. There are 14 residues in the CDR3. Germline CDR1 reads SGHNT; CDR2 reads YYREEE (reference sequence). CDR3 sequence reads: CASSYSTSRYGYTF. The CDR3 bases are TGTGCCAGCAGCTACTCGACATCCCGCTATGGCTACACCTTC. Full variable domain (remainder filled in from reference TRBV5-4 and TRBJ1-2): ETGVTQSPTHLIKTRGQQVTLRCSSQSGHNTVSWYQQALGQGPQFIFQYYREEENGRGNFPPRFSGLQFPNYSSELNVNALELDDSALYLCASSYSTSRYGYTFGSGTRLTVV.

The chain carries TRBV4-2 and TRBJ1-2, with D hard to call. The germline gives CDR1 LGHNA, CDR2 YNFKEQ. V was trimmed by 4 bases and J by 2 bases, leaving 11 bases between them. This CDR3 is built from 14 residues. The CDR3 region has the DNA TGTGCCAGCAGCCTACACGGTGGAAACTATGGCTACACCTTC. It translates to CASSLHGGNYGYTF.

The chain uses TRBV18 and TRBJ2-1, with D hard to call. Trimming removed 2 bases from V and 0 bases from J, with 8 bases in between. CDR1 KGHSH and CDR2 LQKENI come from the germline V gene. The CDR3 has 15 amino acids. CDR3 sequence: CASSPGVNSYNEQFF. CDR3 coding DNA: TGTGCCAGCTCACCAGGTGTAAACTCCTACAATGAGCAGTTCTTC.